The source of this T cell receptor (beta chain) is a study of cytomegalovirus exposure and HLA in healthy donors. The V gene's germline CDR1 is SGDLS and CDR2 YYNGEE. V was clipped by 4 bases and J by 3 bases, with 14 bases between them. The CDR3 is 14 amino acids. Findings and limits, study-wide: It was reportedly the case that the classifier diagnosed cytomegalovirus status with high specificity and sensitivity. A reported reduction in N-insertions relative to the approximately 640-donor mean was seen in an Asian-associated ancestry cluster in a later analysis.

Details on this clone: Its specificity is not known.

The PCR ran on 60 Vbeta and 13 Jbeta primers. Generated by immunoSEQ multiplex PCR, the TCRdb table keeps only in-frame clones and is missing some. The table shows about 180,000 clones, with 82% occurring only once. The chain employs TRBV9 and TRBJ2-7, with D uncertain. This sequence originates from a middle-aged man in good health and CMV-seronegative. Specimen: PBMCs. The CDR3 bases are TGTGCCAGCAGCCCCCCCAACGAGCGCTACGAGCAGTACTTC. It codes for CASSPPNERYEQYF.